Listed below are T cell receptor beta chains from one sample, sequenced in a study of neoadjuvant nivolumab and ipilimumab in lung cancer. Some clones are missing from TCRdb's copy, which holds only in-frame ones; the method was immunoSEQ multiplex PCR. This sample has about 13,000 clones, with approximately 95% found just once. Sequenced here: peripheral blood, sampled after neoadjuvant nivolumab, alone or with ipilimumab, at or shortly before surgery. Receptor source: an adult with non-small cell lung cancer. Both conserved end residues are part of each CDR3. The order of the fields is V gene, D gene, J gene, clone size, CDR3 DNA, CDR3 protein. The D gene is left open where the match is weak. Part of the rows lack a size; the others show once, few, many or a class for expanded clones.

V: TRBV18
D: TRBD1
J: TRBJ1-5
size: .
DNA: TGTGCCAGCTCACCAGGACAGGGGGCAAGTCAGCCCCAGCATTTT
CDR3: CASSPGQGASQPQHF

V: TRBV7-6
D: TRBD2
J: TRBJ2-5
size: .
DNA: TGTGCCAGCAGTCCGGGGACTATCCAAGAGACCCAGTACTTC
CDR3: CASSPGTIQETQYF

V: TRBV4-2
D: .
J: TRBJ2-2
size: .
DNA: TGTGCCAGCAGTCACCTAGAGCCTGCCAACACCGGGGAGCTGTTTTTT
CDR3: CASSHLEPANTGELFF

V: TRBV6-5
D: .
J: TRBJ1-2
size: .
DNA: TGTGCCAGCAACGGCCGTGGTTCGGGTAACTATGGCTACACCTTC
CDR3: CASNGRGSGNYGYTF

V: TRBV11-2
D: .
J: TRBJ2-3
size: .
DNA: TGTGCCAGCAGCTTACGTGAAGGCTTTGCAGATACGCAGTATTTT
CDR3: CASSLREGFADTQYF

V: TRBV5-5
D: .
J: TRBJ2-6
size: .
DNA: TGTGCCAGCAGCCCTGAGTCTGGGGCCAACGTCCTGACTTTC
CDR3: CASSPESGANVLTF

V: TRBV11-2
D: .
J: TRBJ1-1
size: once
DNA: TGTGCCAGCAGCACCGGACCGAACACTGAAGCTTTCTTT
CDR3: CASSTGPNTEAFF

V: TRBV27
D: TRBD2
J: TRBJ2-7
size: .
DNA: TGTGCCAGCAGTCCACTTGGAACTAGCGACGAGCAGTACTTC
CDR3: CASSPLGTSDEQYF

V: TRBV7-2
D: TRBD2
J: TRBJ2-7
size: .
DNA: TGTGCCAGCAGCCCCAGGACTAGCTGGTACGAGCAGTACTTC
CDR3: CASSPRTSWYEQYF

V: TRBV18
D: TRBD2
J: TRBJ2-1
size: .
DNA: TGTGCCAGCTCACCACCTAATTTGGGACTAGCGGGAGAGGGGCATGAGCAGTTCTTC
CDR3: CASSPPNLGLAGEGHEQFF

V: TRBV5-5
D: TRBD1
J: TRBJ1-2
size: .
DNA: TGTGCCAGCAGCTTGGAGACAGGGGTCAACTACACCTTC
CDR3: CASSLETGVNYTF

V: TRBV11-3
D: .
J: TRBJ2-2
size: .
DNA: TGTGCCAGCAGCCCAAGAGGGTTAGGGGGGGTCACCGGGGAGCTGTTTTTT
CDR3: CASSPRGLGGVTGELFF

V: TRBV5-8
D: .
J: TRBJ2-1
size: .
DNA: TGTGCCAGCAGCTTTGGCCTCTCACGGGAGCAGTTCTTC
CDR3: CASSFGLSREQFF

V: TRBV9
D: .
J: TRBJ1-3
size: .
DNA: TGTGCCAGCGCTCGGGGGCCTGGAAACACCATATATTTT
CDR3: CASARGPGNTIYF

V: TRBV18
D: .
J: TRBJ2-5
size: .
DNA: TGTGCCAGCTCACCACGGGGGTCTGGAGAGACCCAGTACTTC
CDR3: CASSPRGSGETQYF

V: TRBV9
D: .
J: TRBJ2-7
size: .
DNA: TGTGCCAGCAGCGTAGTGGGGGGAGAGCTTGGGGAGCAGTACTTC
CDR3: CASSVVGGELGEQYF

V: TRBV18
D: TRBD1
J: TRBJ2-1
size: .
DNA: TGTGCCAGCTCACCACCCCGGACAGGGTGGCTCAATGAGCAGTTCTTC
CDR3: CASSPPRTGWLNEQFF

V: TRBV15
D: TRBD1
J: TRBJ2-2
size: .
DNA: TGTGCCACCAGCAGAGGGGGACAGGGAGCCACCGGGGAGCTGTTTTTT
CDR3: CATSRGGQGATGELFF

V: TRBV30
D: .
J: TRBJ2-7
size: once
DNA: TGTGCCTGGAGTTTGGGCGGCGAGCAGTACTTC
CDR3: CAWSLGGEQYF

V: TRBV5-1
D: .
J: TRBJ1-1
size: .
DNA: TGCGCCAGCAGGTACACAAGGGGGGAACCGAACACTGAAGCTTTCTTT
CDR3: CASRYTRGEPNTEAFF

V: TRBV23-1
D: TRBD1
J: TRBJ1-2
size: .
DNA: TGCGCCAGCAGTCAGACAACAGGGGCTGGCTACACCTTC
CDR3: CASSQTTGAGYTF

V: TRBV2
D: TRBD2
J: TRBJ2-4
size: .
DNA: TGTGCCAGCAGTACGCTAGCGGGAGGGGCCAAAAACATTCAGTACTTC
CDR3: CASSTLAGGAKNIQYF

V: TRBV19
D: .
J: TRBJ1-2
size: .
DNA: TGTGCCAGTAGTGGCCCCACGGGGTCAACCTTC
CDR3: CASSGPTGSTF

V: TRBV6-6
D: .
J: TRBJ2-7
size: .
DNA: TGTGCCAGCAGTTACCCGCAAGGCTACGAGCAGTACTTC
CDR3: CASSYPQGYEQYF

V: TRBV11-3
D: TRBD1
J: TRBJ2-2
size: .
DNA: TGTGCCAGCAGCTATAGACAGGGAAACACCGGGGAGCTGTTTTTT
CDR3: CASSYRQGNTGELFF

V: TRBV18
D: .
J: TRBJ2-7
size: .
DNA: TGTGCCAGCTCCAGTAGTCTAGCTACTTACTACGAGCAGTACTTC
CDR3: CASSSSLATYYEQYF